The entry that follows covers one T cell receptor beta chain sequence. The CDR3 is made up of 15 amino acids. Trimming shortened V by 3 bases and J by 4 bases, and 17 bases separated the two germline ends. Germline values: CDR1 SQVTM, CDR2 ANQGSEA. These data come from a study of T-cell reconstitution after alpha-beta-depleted transplantation in children. Unique molecular identifiers tagged the TCRbeta library. TCRdb re-called the PCR reads with MiXCR, one entry per CDR3 protein. This sample yields about 500,000 distinct CDR3 sequences, of which 30% to 35% are seen a single time; around 2.4% belongs to the top ten.

This chain uses TRBV29-1 with TRBJ2-3, with unresolved D. The receptor's source is a human donor who donated a stem cell graft to a child with aplastic anemia. Source: PBMCs from the stem cell graft donor, taken from the stem cell graft. The CDR3 loop reads CSVEGSLLGSDTQYF. The CDR3 DNA reads TGCAGCGTTGAGGGATCCCTCCTCGGGTCAGATACGCAGTATTTT.